These 6 T cell receptor beta chains came from one sample sequenced in a study of early T cells in non-severe SARS-CoV-2 infection. TCRdb used MiXCR to reprocess the 5' RACE reads, holding one entry per CDR3 protein. The table has roughly 48,000 distinct CDR3 sequences, 3.5% to 5% seen once. Sequencing was performed on whole blood. The origin of the receptors is an adult who was a healthcare worker with PCR-confirmed SARS-CoV-2 infection or an uninfected control (not recorded which).

This clonotype was detected many times. The chain couples TRBV9 to TRBJ2-3; D might be TRBD2 (6 bases). V dropped 3 bases and J dropped 4 bases, with 9 bases sitting between them. Germline V lookup: CDR1 SGDLS, CDR2 YYNGEE. The CDR3 covers 13 residues. The CDR3 DNA reads as TGTGCCAGCAGCGAGGGAGGTGCAGATACGCAGTATTTT. The encoded protein is CASSEGGADTQYF.

In DNA form, the CDR3 reads TGTGCCAGCAGCCAACGACGAACCGGGGAGCTGTTTTTT. It is translated as CASSQRRTGELFF. V and J are TRBV14 and TRBJ2-2, with D hard to call. V lost 2 bases to trimming and J lost 5 bases, with 6 bases between them. In germline, CDR1 is SGHDN, CDR2 FVKESK. This CDR3 has 13 amino acids.

This clonotype was seen at least ten times. The chain uses TRBV7-2 and TRBJ1-1, with unresolved D. The CDR3 covers 13 residues. From germline, CDR1 is SGHTA and CDR2 FQGNSA. Trimming took 5 bases from V and 1 from J, leaving 8 bases between them. The CDR3 bases are TGTGCCAGCAGCCGTTCTGAGAACACTGAAGCTTTCTTT. This codes for CASSRSENTEAFF. The full variable domain, with the rest looked up from reference TRBV7-2 and TRBJ1-1, is GAGVSQSPSNKVTEKGKDVELRCDPISGHTALYWYRQSLGQGLEFLIYFQGNSAPDKSGLPSDRFSAERTGGSVSTLTIQRTQQEDSAVYLCASSRSENTEAFFGQGTRLTVV.

This clonotype showed up many times. This chain links TRBV5-1 with TRBJ2-3; 7 bases line up with TRBD2. V was clipped by 0 bases and J by 6 bases; unmatched bases: 7. This CDR3 region has 15 residues. Germline V gene data show CDR1 as SGHRS and CDR2 as YFSETQ. In DNA form, the CDR3 reads TGCGCCAGCAGCTTGGATACAGCGGGGAGGGATACGCAGTATTTT. Translation gives CASSLDTAGRDTQYF.

This clonotype showed up just a few times. The chain couples TRBV7-9 to TRBJ2-4; D remains ambiguous. Trimming took 5 bases from V and 8 from J, leaving 10 bases between them. The CDR3 is 12 residues long. CDR1 is SEHNR and CDR2 is FQNEAQ in the germline V gene (reference sequence). CDR3 DNA: TGTGCCAGCAGCCCTACTTTTGACATTCAGTACTTC. Translated: CASSPTFDIQYF.

This clonotype came up many times. The V and J genes are TRBV5-1 and TRBJ2-7; D gene unclear. Germline values: CDR1 SGHRS, CDR2 YFSETQ. Trimming stripped 2 bases from V and 0 bases from J, with 9 bases between. The length of the CDR3 is 14 residues. The CDR3 is CASSFTTNSYEQYF. In nucleotides, the CDR3 is TGCGCCAGCAGCTTTACGACGAACTCCTACGAGCAGTACTTC.